This T cell receptor beta chain was sequenced for a study of blood T cell repertoires in COVID-19 (dated by TCRdb to 2019 to 2021). Study-wide context: Samples covering the acute and convalescent phases of COVID-19 were provided by collaborators in the United States, Italy and Spain. Samples were obtained from the ongoing ImmuneRACE study (first 160 participants) and from over 1,000 subjects provided by 6 global collaborators. Subjects who had been exposed to COVID-19, were actively infected with it, or had recovered from it provided the deeply sampled blood TCRbeta repertoires that made up the dataset. Where available, HLA class I and class II types were taken from metadata supplied by the sample provider and were not determined by assay-based typing. The repertoires were released in a freely available public database intended as a resource for research on the immune response to SARS-CoV-2. The prospective study material was composed of cDNA or gDNA derived from T cells, B-cell-depleted T cells, or PBMCs. The sample metadata nearly always contained a de-identified subject ID, COVID-19 status, age in years and sex. Broad study findings and their caveats: How much clinical and demographic metadata was included differed by source and by participant, and the metadata was provided uncurated.

In the prospective study, participants were 18 to 89 years old, resided in about two dozen geographic areas of the United States, and were enrolled through a virtual design. Cohort assignment in the prospective study relied on participant-reported clinical history from a screening survey and a study questionnaire. Recovered participants in ImmuneRACE Cohort 3 were defined as having two consecutive negative NP/OP PCR tests, clearance from a healthcare professional, or resolution of symptoms. In the prospective study, mobile phlebotomists collected whole blood, serum and a nasopharyngeal or oropharyngeal swab from each participant. Over an approximately 2-month period, participants in the prospective study had the option of providing additional blood draws and questionnaires. Before DNA extraction, prospective study blood samples were shipped either frozen or at room temperature. Worth noting for this clone: This clone's antigen is unknown. The record has no base qualities; no much larger clone is one base away.

The CDR3 spans 13 residues, from the cysteine through the phenylalanine. Only the CDR3 DNA stays, 39 bases, in frame from base 1. CDR1 and CDR2, looked up from the germline V gene, are SQVTM and ANQGSEA. V lost 8 bases and J lost 0 bases; the stretch between them is 14 bases long. TCRbeta CDR3 regions were amplified from genomic DNA using the immunoSEQ Assay, a bias-controlled multiplex PCR. Turning to the authors' computational methods: Nucleated cell counts per sample were estimated from amplification of reference gene primers within the assay. To quantify the absolute abundance of each unique TCRbeta CDR3 rearrangement, sequence reads were collapsed and filtered. Productive Simpson clonality was computed per sample as the square root of Simpson's diversity index over productive rearrangements. TCRdb carries this immuneACCESS record with in-frame sequences only. Its versions omit some clonotypes, under half of them owing to an unresolved V gene in the studies checked, with the rest unexplained. The D gene and trimming were derived from the DNA, and the V and J assignments and clone size from that table. The sample records 150,000 to 250,000 clones, around 87% of which are singletons. The ten largest clones add up to around 2.4% of the sample.

Sequencing was carried out using PBMCs or T cells enriched from blood (not recorded which). This TCR was recovered from a woman aged 30 to 39 who had recovered from COVID-19. The sequence is built from TRBV29-1 and TRBJ2-7; the D gene is possibly TRBD2, with 6 bases matching. Here is the DNA: TGCAGCACAAGCGGGCAAAGCTCCTACGAGCAGTACTTC. It translates to CSTSGQSSYEQYF.